This entry describes one TCR beta chain. TCRdb re-called the RT-PCR reads with MiXCR, one entry per CDR3 protein. The data show roughly 550,000 distinct CDR3 sequences, approximately 20% seen once. This entry belongs to a study of response to subunit inactivated influenza vaccine. The length of the CDR3 is 12 residues. The germline V gene has CDR1 WSHSY and CDR2 SAAADI. Trimming shortened V by 7 bases and J by 1 base, and 7 bases separated the two germline ends. The sample was also linked to a second study, of T cells expressing NK-cell markers. Per that study: For TCR beta, cDNA was produced by 5'RACE template switching with UMIs. All TCR beta repertoires analysed originated from sorted CD3+CD56+NKG2C+, CD3+CD56+NKG2C- and CD3+CD56-NKG2C+ T cells. Anti-gamma-delta TCR antibody use in several experiments restricted sorting to alpha-beta TCR T cells.

The rearrangement joins TRBV10-2 to TRBJ1-1; D uncertain. The TCR comes from a man aged 50-60 years who received an inactivated influenza vaccine. The sample in question was CD4+ T cells sorted from PBMCs, obtained approximately 13 days after vaccination. In nucleotides, the CDR3 is TGCGCCAGCATGCGGGCGAACACTGAAGCTTTCTTT. Translation: CASMRANTEAFF.